Presented here are 24 T cell receptor beta chains from one specimen sequenced in a study of blood T cell repertoires in COVID-19. The assay was immunoSEQ multiplex PCR, and TCRdb's table has in-frame clones only and misses some. The sample carries under 140,000 clones, 88% recorded once. The sequencing input was peripheral blood. The receptors were sampled from a woman aged 45-65 years with acute or convalescent COVID-19.

In its sample, this clone was seen a few times. The V and J genes are TRBV6-4 and TRBJ2-1; the match to TRBD2 covers 8 bases. Trimming took 0 bases from V and 0 from J; bases not matched to a gene: 10. CDR1 and CDR2 from the germline V gene are MRHNA and SNTAGT. The CDR3 is 19 residues long. The CDR3 nucleotides are TGTGCCAGCAGTGACTCGATCCCCGGGAGGGAAAGCTCCTACAATGAGCAGTTCTTC. This translates into CASSDSIPGRESSYNEQFF.

V is TRBV29-1 and J is TRBJ2-3; 11 nucleotides match TRBD2. The CDR3 has 14 residues. The V gene's germline CDR1 is SQVTM and CDR2 ANQGSEA. V gave up 6 bases and J gave up 4 bases; unmatched junction bases: 6. CDR3 bases: TGCAGCGTACTAGCGGGAGTAAGGGCAGATACGCAGTATTTT. Amino acids: CSVLAGVRADTQYF.

The rearrangement joins TRBV19 to TRBJ2-3; 8 bases fit TRBD2. The CDR3 totals 16 residues. Trimming removed 2 bases from V and 2 bases from J; junction bases left unmatched: 6. CDR1 and CDR2 from the germline V gene are LNHDA and SQIVND (reference sequence). Here the CDR3 DNA reads TGTGCCAGTAGTATATCAAGCGGGAGAGACACAGATACGCAGTATTTT. Protein sequence: CASSISSGRDTDTQYF.

This sequence joins TRBV19 and TRBJ1-1; D call uncertain. V lost 3 bases and J lost 3, with 17 bases in between. This CDR3 contains 16 residues. Germline V gene data show CDR1 as LNHDA and CDR2 as SQIVND (reference sequence). The CDR3, as DNA: TGTGCCAGTAGTATTAGGTACAGCAAAACGGACACTGAAGCTTTCTTT. Its protein product is CASSIRYSKTDTEAFF.

The rearrangement joins TRBV7-2 to TRBJ2-1, with TRBD1 identical over 8 bases. The CDR3 is made up of 13 amino acids. Unmatched junction bases numbered 3, after V lost 5 bases and J lost 6 bases. Germline CDR1 is SGHTA and CDR2 is FQGNSA. CDR3 protein: CASSADRVNEQFF. The CDR3 bases are TGTGCCAGCAGCGCGGACAGGGTCAATGAGCAGTTCTTC.

The V and J genes are TRBV5-1 and TRBJ1-5; 8 nucleotides align to TRBD1. This CDR3 contains 14 residues. Germline trimming cut 4 bases from V and 6 bases from J; bases unmatched to any gene: 6. The germline CDR1 and CDR2 sequences are SGHRS and YFSETQ. The CDR3 DNA sequence: TGCGCCAGCAGCCCTCAACAGGGGGGTCAGCCCCAGCATTTT. Protein sequence: CASSPQQGGQPQHF.

The rearrangement joins TRBV7-9 to TRBJ1-2; 8 bases align to TRBD1. CDR3 length equals 16 residues. From germline, CDR1 is SEHNR and CDR2 FQNEAQ (reference sequence). The V segment lost 1 base and the J segment 2 bases; nucleotides outside the gene matches: 6. This chain's CDR3 is CASSLVLTGGNYGYTF. CDR3 coding DNA: TGTGCCAGCAGCTTAGTCTTAACAGGGGGAAACTATGGCTACACCTTC.

The chain carries TRBV6-5 and TRBJ1-2, with no clear D. The CDR3 has 13 residues. Trimming cost V 7 bases and J 4 bases, with 13 bases left between them. The germline CDR1 and CDR2 sequences are MNHEY and SVGAGI. The CDR3 spells CASNPSNSYGYTF. The CDR3 DNA follows: TGTGCCAGCAATCCGTCGAACAGCTATGGCTACACCTTC.

The rearrangement uses TRBV6-5 and TRBJ1-1; D perhaps matches TRBD1 (5 bases). The ends were cut back, 6 bases at V and 2 bases at J, with 13 bases in the middle. Germline values: CDR1 MNHEY, CDR2 SVGAGI. This CDR3 is 14 amino acids long. CDR3 DNA sequence: TGTGCCAGCAGCGAGGTCGGACAAAACACTGAAGCTTTCTTT. Translation: CASSEVGQNTEAFF.

The CDR3: CAWGARAGPGVGTYEQYF. CDR3 bases: TGTGCCTGGGGGGCCCGAGCGGGCCCCGGTGTTGGGACCTACGAGCAGTACTTC. This sequence joins TRBV30 and TRBJ2-7; TRBD2 might be the D (6 bases). The V end was cut by 5 bases, the J end by 2 bases, with 28 bases between. CDR1 is GTSNPN, CDR2 SVGIG, per germline (reference sequence). The CDR3 has 18 amino acids.

This clone has more than one count but fewer than ten. This chain links TRBV19 with TRBJ1-6; 8 nucleotides agree with TRBD1. Trimming cost V 6 bases and J 8 bases; bases outside gene matches: 9. This CDR3 has 15 amino acids. Germline loops: CDR1 LNHDA, CDR2 SQIVND (reference sequence). For the CDR3, the DNA is TGTGCCAGTAGAAGAACACCGGGACAGGATTCACCCCTCCACTTT. Encoded protein: CASRRTPGQDSPLHF.

This chain links TRBV28 with TRBJ2-7; 9 positions match TRBD1. Germline CDR1 MDHEN, CDR2 SYDVKM. After removal of 6 bases from V and 5 bases from J, the junction contained 8 bases not matched to a gene. The CDR3 has 14 amino acids. The CDR3 coding sequence is TGTGCCAGCAGCCCGACACAGGGGGCGGACGAGCAGTACTTC. This sequence encodes CASSPTQGADEQYF.

This clone showed up just a few times. This chain links TRBV5-1 with TRBJ1-5; no definite D call. V lost 4 bases to trimming and J lost 5 bases, with 16 bases between them. Germline CDR1 is SGHRS and CDR2 is YFSETQ. The CDR3 contains 15 residues. The CDR3 protein is CASSREPGRDQPQHF. CDR3 DNA: TGCGCCAGCAGCCGGGAGCCCGGGAGGGATCAGCCCCAGCATTTT.

This sequence joins TRBV18 and TRBJ2-7; D call uncertain. The CDR3 loop spans 14 amino acids. V lost 2 bases and J 1 base, leaving 9 bases between the germline ends. The germline V gene encodes CDR1 KGHSH and CDR2 LQKENI. The CDR3 sequence is CASSPRLQSYEQYF. CDR3 in DNA: TGTGCCAGCTCACCAAGGCTACAGTCCTACGAGCAGTACTTC.

This chain connects TRBV7-9 to TRBJ2-7; 15 positions agree with TRBD2. CDR1 is SEHNR and CDR2 is FQNEAQ in the germline V gene (reference sequence). The CDR3 runs to 16 residues. The V segment lost 5 bases and the J segment 6 bases; nucleotides outside the gene matches: 8. The CDR3 loop is CASSEPGLAGGGEQYF. CDR3 bases: TGTGCCAGCAGCGAACCGGGACTAGCGGGAGGAGGCGAGCAGTACTTC.

The gene calls are TRBV7-9 and TRBJ2-2, with 8 bases lining up with TRBD1. This CDR3 spans 18 amino acids. Unmatched junction bases numbered 12, after V lost 6 bases and J lost 0 bases. Per germline, CDR1 SEHNR and CDR2 FQNEAQ (reference sequence). The CDR3: CASRFTTGGPSNTGELFF. The CDR3, as DNA: TGTGCCAGCAGATTCACAACAGGGGGACCTTCGAACACCGGGGAGCTGTTTTTT.

The V gene is TRBV18, the J gene TRBJ2-1; 11 positions match TRBD2. This CDR3 is built from 15 residues. The V and J ends lost 5 bases and 3 bases, in that order; junction bases with no gene match: 3. CDR1 KGHSH and CDR2 LQKENI come from the germline V gene. CDR3 in amino acids: CASSMGLADYNEQFF. The CDR3 DNA is TGTGCCAGCTCAATGGGACTAGCGGACTACAATGAGCAGTTCTTC.

J is TRBJ1-6 and V is TRBV3-1 (or the pseudogene TRBV3-2); 9 bases are a match to TRBD1. This CDR3 has 16 amino acids. V trimming: 4 bases; J trimming: 11 bases; junction bases outside the gene matches: 12. CDR1 is LGHDT, CDR2 YNNKEL, per germline (reference sequence). The DNA for the CDR3 is TGTGCCAGCAGCCGATCTGCAGCGGGACAGGGTCCACCCCTCCACTTT. This encodes CASSRSAAGQGPPLHF.

This clone turned up a few times. The chain recombines TRBV9 with TRBJ1-2, with D maybe TRBD1 (5 bases). The germline V and J ends were trimmed by 4 bases and 5 bases, with 18 bases remaining between them. The CDR3 runs 15 residues. Looked up from germline, CDR1 is SGDLS and CDR2 is YYNGEE. This CDR3 reads CASSTFPGGEYGYTF. The CDR3 DNA reads TGTGCCAGCAGCACCTTCCCGGGAGGGGAGTATGGCTACACCTTC.

The genes are TRBV5-1 and TRBJ2-1; D perhaps matches TRBD1 (6 bases). Germline values: CDR1 SGHRS, CDR2 YFSETQ. With 2 bases removed from V and 9 bases from J, the gap between germline ends came to 12 bases. CDR3 size: 13 residues. CDR3: CASSFTGTGEQFF. The CDR3 DNA follows: TGCGCCAGCAGCTTTACAGGGACGGGTGAGCAGTTCTTC.

This clone was observed a handful of times. The chain recombines TRBV23-1 with TRBJ1-5; unclear D gene. TRBV23-1 is reported as an ORF; its role is uncertain. Deletions cut 5 bases from V and 2 bases from J, with 10 bases between. This CDR3 spans 14 amino acids. The CDR3 nucleotides are TGCGCCAGCAGTAGACTTAGAGGCAATCAGCCCCAGCATTTT. This sequence encodes CASSRLRGNQPQHF.

A remark on this clone: Other DNA sequences in this sample translate to the same CDR3. J is TRBJ2-7 and V is TRBV6-5; possibly TRBD1 for D (6 bases). Germline assignment: CDR1 MNHEY and CDR2 SVGAGI. The CDR3 extends over 14 amino acids. V gave up 7 bases and J gave up 0 bases, with 13 bases separating them. Written as DNA, the CDR3 is TGTGCCAGCACCAGGGGCCAGAGCTCCTACGAGCAGTACTTC. Encoded protein: CASTRGQSSYEQYF.

The rearrangement uses TRBV10-3 and TRBJ1-1; a weak D match, TRBD1 (6 bases). The germline V gene encodes CDR1 ENHRY and CDR2 SYGVKD. Trimming removed 2 bases from V and 2 bases from J, with 12 bases in between. The CDR3 runs 15 residues. The CDR3 spells CAISEADRVNTEAFF. The CDR3 nucleotides read TGTGCCATCAGTGAGGCGGACAGAGTAAACACTGAAGCTTTCTTT.

The chain has TRBV7-9 and TRBJ1-6; a weak D match, TRBD1 (6 bases). Germline CDR1 and CDR2: SEHNR and FQNEAQ (reference sequence). V was clipped by 2 bases and J by 7 bases, with 6 bases between them. The CDR3 spans 13 residues. CDR3: CASSLTGNSPLHF. CDR3 sequence (DNA): TGTGCCAGCAGCTTAACAGGGAATTCACCCCTCCACTTT.